This T cell receptor beta chain was documented in a study of T cell responses to AZD1222 COVID-19 vaccine. This clone was detected once. What it binds is unknown. Study-level points and caveats: Clonal diversity may have been underestimated, and the donors were mostly white British, with more females than males.

This CDR3 spans 13 amino acids. Germline V lookup: CDR1 KGHDR, CDR2 SFDVKD. Between the trimmed V and J ends, which lost 9 bases and 7 bases, there was a span of 15 bases. Sequencing used immunoSEQ multiplex PCR; TCRdb keeps in-frame clones, though not all of them. The sample has tens of thousands of clones, approximately 84% seen once. The chain employs TRBV24-1 and TRBJ2-1, with D tentatively TRBD1 (6 bases). The clonotype comes from an adult in good health. This sample comprised peripheral blood, obtained on day 0 of AZD1222 vaccination. The CDR3 protein is CATSNSGQNEQFF. The CDR3 coding sequence is TGTGCCACCTCTAACTCGGGACAAAATGAGCAGTTCTTC.